These T cell receptor beta chains were read from a single sample in a study of cytomegalovirus exposure and HLA in healthy donors. Libraries were prepared by immunoSEQ multiplex PCR; TCRdb keeps only in-frame clonotypes and omits some of them. Of 150,000 to 200,000 clones in the sample, around four fifths were seen once. The sequenced material came from PBMCs. The receptors were gathered from a woman aged 55-70 years in good health and CMV-seropositive. CDR3s include the opening cysteine and the closing phenylalanine or tryptophan. The D gene is left open where the match is weak. Part of the rows lack a size; the others show once, few, many or a class for expanded clones.

V gene	D gene	J gene	clone size	CDR3 DNA	CDR3 protein
TRBV5-6	-	TRBJ2-5	-	TGTGCCAGCAGCGCCGTGGGGGGGCTAAGAGAGACCCAGTACTTC	CASSAVGGLRETQYF
TRBV19	-	TRBJ1-2	-	TGTGCCAGTAGTATAAGTTGGGGGCGAGATGGCTACACCTTC	CASSISWGRDGYTF
TRBV27	TRBD1	TRBJ2-7	once	TGTGCCAGCGGACAGGGACTGACCTACGAGCAGTACTTC	CASGQGLTYEQYF
TRBV5-4	TRBD2	TRBJ2-3	-	TGTGCCAGCAGCTCTGGGACTAGCGGGAGAAATACAGATACGCAGTATTTT	CASSSGTSGRNTDTQYF
TRBV19	TRBD1	TRBJ1-5	once	TGTGCCAGTAGTATAAAGGGGTCCGGGACAGGGGTCAATCAGCCCCAGCATTTT	CASSIKGSGTGVNQPQHF
TRBV4-3	-	TRBJ2-2	-	TGCGCCAGCAGCCCTGAGGCCCGGATGAACACCGGGGAGCTGTTTTTT	CASSPEARMNTGELFF
TRBV30	-	TRBJ1-2	-	TGTGCCTGGAGTGTGGGTCTTGAGGGTGGCTACACCTTC	CAWSVGLEGGYTF
TRBV7-9	TRBD1	TRBJ1-5	-	TGTGCCAGCAGCTCGGGACAGGGGGCCACTCAGCCCCAGCATTTT	CASSSGQGATQPQHF
TRBV28	TRBD1	TRBJ1-2	-	TGTGCCAGCAACACCCGACAGGGGGGCTATGGCTACACCTTC	CASNTRQGGYGYTF
TRBV7-6	TRBD1	TRBJ1-5	-	TGTGCCAGCAGCAAACTAAGGACAGGGTGGCCCCAGCATTTT	CASSKLRTGWPQHF
TRBV7-3	-	TRBJ1-1	once	TGTGCCAGCAGCTTATATTCCGGGACTGAAGCTTTCTTT	CASSLYSGTEAFF
TRBV7-2	TRBD1	TRBJ1-1	-	TGTGCCAGCAGCTCTTCCCGGGACAGGGGTTTCGTAGCTTTCTTT	CASSSSRDRGFVAFF
TRBV7-2	-	TRBJ2-6	-	TGTGCCAGCAGCTTGGGCGGGACTGGGGCCAACGGCCTGACTTTC	CASSLGGTGANGLTF
TRBV9	-	TRBJ1-1	-	TGTGCCAGCAGCGTAGTGGGGGCGACGAACACTGAAGCTTTCTTT	CASSVVGATNTEAFF
TRBV6-1	-	TRBJ1-2	-	TGTGCCAGCAAACTCGGACAGCTATATGGCTACACCTTC	CASKLGQLYGYTF
TRBV6-1	TRBD2	TRBJ2-5	-	TGTGCCAGCAGTATACTAGCGGGGGGAGAGACCCAGTACTTC	CASSILAGGETQYF
TRBV4-3	TRBD1	TRBJ2-5	-	TGCGCCAGCAGCCAAGATTTGTACCCCCAGGGGGAAGAGACCCAGTACTTC	CASSQDLYPQGEETQYF
TRBV6-6	TRBD2	TRBJ2-5	-	TGTGCCAGCAGTTATTCGGGACTAGCGGGGACCTACTTC	CASSYSGLAGTYF
TRBV9	TRBD1	TRBJ2-3	-	TGTGCCAGCAGCCCAAGACAGGGGCGGGACACAGATACGCAGTATTTT	CASSPRQGRDTDTQYF
TRBV19	TRBD2	TRBJ2-2	-	TGTGCCAGTAGCCCGGGGACTAGCGCTGTGGGGGAGCTGTTTTTT	CASSPGTSAVGELFF
TRBV5-1	-	TRBJ2-1	-	TGCGCCAGCAGCTTGGGGCAGGGGTACAATGAGCAGTTCTTC	CASSLGQGYNEQFF
TRBV5-8	-	TRBJ1-5	-	TGTGCCAGCAGCTTGTTCGGGGTAAATCAGCCCCAGCATTTT	CASSLFGVNQPQHF
TRBV7-9	-	TRBJ1-4	-	TGTGCCAGCAACACAGGGTTGGGAGAAAAACTGTTTTTT	CASNTGLGEKLFF
TRBV6-5	-	TRBJ2-2	-	TGTGCCAGCAGTTGGGCGGGGTCCACCGGGGAGCTGTTTTTT	CASSWAGSTGELFF
TRBV11-2	-	TRBJ1-5	few	TGTGCCAGCAGCCAGGGGAGCGGTAGCAATCAGCCCCAGCATTTT	CASSQGSGSNQPQHF
TRBV28	TRBD2	TRBJ2-7	-	TGTGCCAGCAGTCTCCCTGCTAGCGGGGGATCCTACGAGCAGTACTTC	CASSLPASGGSYEQYF
TRBV9	TRBD2	TRBJ2-6	-	TGTGCCAGCAGCGTAGGTCTAGCGGGAGCTGTTGGGGCCAACGTCCTGACTTTC	CASSVGLAGAVGANVLTF
TRBV7-2	-	TRBJ1-2	-	TGTGCCAGCAGCTTTCCCGGGACAAAATACACCTTC	CASSFPGTKYTF
TRBV7-3	-	TRBJ2-7	few	TGTGCCAGCAGCTTAACTCCCCAATACGAGCAGTACTTC	CASSLTPQYEQYF
TRBV27	TRBD2	TRBJ2-2	-	TGTGCCAGCAGTCCTAAGCGGACTAGCGGTCAAACCGGGGAGCTGTTTTTT	CASSPKRTSGQTGELFF
TRBV2	-	TRBJ2-3	-	TGTGCCAGCAGTGGCTCTGGGCTTTACACAGATACGCAGTATTTT	CASSGSGLYTDTQYF
TRBV4-3	-	TRBJ2-7	-	TGCGCCAGCAGCCAAGTGGAGGGGGCGCCGCGGTACTTC	CASSQVEGAPRYF
TRBV7-3	-	TRBJ1-2	-	TGTGCCAGCAGCCCCGGGCGGGAGAACTATGGCTACACCTTC	CASSPGRENYGYTF
TRBV28	-	TRBJ1-2	-	TGTGCCAGCAGTTTACCTCAGGGGTCTGCCTATGGCTACACCTTC	CASSLPQGSAYGYTF
TRBV4-2	TRBD1	TRBJ1-3	-	TGTGCCAGCAGCCAAGATCTGACAGGGGGCTCTGGAAACACCATATATTTT	CASSQDLTGGSGNTIYF